The 15 T cell receptor beta chains presented below share a single source sample, sequenced in a study of T cells in localized non-small cell lung cancer. The repertoire was sequenced with immunoSEQ multiplex PCR; TCRdb's copy has only in-frame clones and lacks some. The repertoire holds about 52,000 clones, with 70% to 90% as singletons. Sequencing used PBMCs, obtained before any cancer treatment. The receptor set was obtained from a female donor with stage II lung adenocarcinoma.

The chain uses TRBV30 and TRBJ1-2; D remains unclear. V lost 2 bases, J lost 3 bases, and 10 bases lay in between. The CDR3 has 13 amino acids. Looked up from germline, CDR1 is GTSNPN and CDR2 is SVGIG (reference sequence). CDR3 residues: CAWSPEADYGYTF. The DNA for the CDR3 is TGTGCCTGGAGTCCGGAGGCGGACTATGGCTACACCTTC.

The chain combines TRBV5-1 with TRBJ2-1; TRBD2 matches at 7 bases. Germline values: CDR1 SGHRS, CDR2 YFSETQ. The CDR3 is 14 residues long. The V gene end was trimmed by 4 bases and the J gene end by 5 bases; junction bases not matched to a gene: 6. CDR3 residues: CASSRGLTDNEQFF. The CDR3 DNA is TGCGCCAGCAGCCGGGGACTAACCGACAATGAGCAGTTCTTC.

The chain combines TRBV6-1 with TRBJ2-1; D is undetermined. Germline CDR1 and CDR2: MNHNS and SASEGT. V dropped 4 bases and J dropped 0 bases, with 10 bases sitting between them. The length of the CDR3 is 15 residues. The DNA for the CDR3 is TGTGCCAGCAGTGTCTGGGATAGCTCCTACAATGAGCAGTTCTTC. Amino acid sequence: CASSVWDSSYNEQFF.

This chain joins TRBV20-1 and TRBJ2-5; D is unresolved. Trimming pared 5 bases from V and 8 bases from J, leaving 12 bases between. The CDR3 is 11 residues long. Germline CDR1 is DFQATT and CDR2 is SNEGSKA (reference sequence). The CDR3 protein is CSAPALDTQYF. For the CDR3, the DNA is TGCAGTGCTCCGGCTCTAGACACCCAGTACTTC.

The V and J genes are TRBV11-2 and TRBJ1-6; the D is unclear. The CDR3 sequence is 16 residues long. The V gene lost 2 bases and the J gene lost 0 bases, with 8 bases spanning the gap. CDR1 and CDR2 (germline): SGHAT, FQNNGV. This CDR3 is CASSLTLSSYNSPLHF. CDR3 DNA sequence: TGTGCCAGCAGCTTAACCCTTAGCTCCTATAATTCACCCCTCCACTTT.

J is TRBJ1-3 and V is TRBV27; 9 nucleotides agree with TRBD1. With V trimmed by 5 bases and J by 2 bases, 10 bases remained unmatched. The length of the CDR3 is 17 residues. The germline CDR1 and CDR2 sequences are MNHEY and SMNVEV (reference sequence). The CDR3 loop is CASSLYYGTGPGNTIYF. Here the CDR3 DNA reads TGTGCCAGCAGTCTATACTACGGGACAGGGCCTGGAAACACCATATATTTT.

The chain has TRBV7-9 and TRBJ2-7, with 8 nucleotides matching TRBD1. With V trimmed by 4 bases and J by 8 bases, 7 bases remained unmatched. Germline V gene data show CDR1 as SEHNR and CDR2 as FQNEAQ (reference sequence). The CDR3 has 13 residues. The CDR3: CASSSGGQSKQYF. Written as DNA, the CDR3 is TGTGCCAGCAGCTCAGGGGGCCAGTCAAAGCAGTACTTC. Drawing the rest from reference TRBV7-9 and TRBJ2-7, the complete variable domain is DTGVSQNPRHKITKRGQNVTFRCDPISEHNRLYWYRQTLGQGPEFLTYFQNEAQLEKSRLLSDRFSAERPKGSFSTLEIQRTEQGDSAMYLCASSSGGQSKQYFGPGTRLTVT.

Concerning this clone: Within the sample, other DNA sequences also encode this same CDR3. V usage is TRBV30 and J usage is TRBJ2-7; 10 bases line up with TRBD1. Germline lookup yields CDR1 GTSNPN and CDR2 SVGIG (reference sequence). Germline trimming cut 1 base from V and 4 bases from J; bases unmatched to any gene: 7. The CDR3 totals 15 residues. CDR3: CAWSGGQGVSYEQYF. CDR3 nucleotide sequence: TGTGCCTGGAGTGGAGGACAGGGGGTTTCGTACGAGCAGTACTTC.

A single count supports this clone. CDR3 sequence: CASSPPPSPWRQETQYF. The CDR3 region has the DNA TGCGCCAGCAGCCCCCCGCCCTCCCCGTGGAGACAAGAGACCCAGTACTTC. The gene calls are TRBV4-1 and TRBJ2-5; no firm D call. In germline, CDR1 is MGHRA, CDR2 YSYEKL. Trimming took off 4 bases at V and 2 bases at J, with 20 bases between the two ends. CDR3 size: 17 residues.

The rearrangement joins TRBV19 to TRBJ1-5; D might be TRBD1 (6 bases). This CDR3 has 16 residues. V was pared by 2 bases and J by 7 bases, with 18 bases between. Germline loops: CDR1 LNHDA, CDR2 SQIVND (reference sequence). The DNA of the CDR3 is TGTGCCAGTAGTATACCATACACAGGGTTTAACCAGCCCCAGCATTTT. Translation gives CASSIPYTGFNQPQHF.

The chain carries TRBV2 and TRBJ2-5, with TRBD1 identical over 10 bases. CDR1 SNHLY and CDR2 FYNNEI come from the germline V gene. Losses at the gene ends were 6 bases for V and 5 bases for J; bases not matched to a gene: 6. There are 14 residues in the CDR3. The CDR3 here is CASRTGGAEETQYF. DNA of the CDR3: TGTGCCAGCAGGACAGGGGGCGCAGAGGAGACCCAGTACTTC.

V usage is TRBV5-1 and J usage is TRBJ2-3; D call uncertain. The CDR3 is 16 amino acids. V lost 0 bases, J lost 2 bases, and 13 bases lay in between. The germline V gene encodes CDR1 SGHRS and CDR2 YFSETQ. The CDR3 here is CASSLGSSGVTDTQYF. CDR3 bases: TGCGCCAGCAGCTTGGGCAGCAGTGGGGTCACAGATACGCAGTATTTT.

V usage is TRBV6-6 and J usage is TRBJ1-1; D not resolved. Per germline, CDR1 MNHNY and CDR2 SVGAGI (reference sequence). The CDR3 has 13 amino acids. The germline V and J ends were trimmed by 7 bases and 3 bases, with 12 bases remaining between them. CDR3 in amino acids: CASTPLGDTEAFF. CDR3 bases: TGTGCCAGCACCCCACTGGGAGACACTGAAGCTTTCTTT.

There are a few counts of this clone. V and J are TRBV7-2 and TRBJ1-1, with TRBD1 identical over 7 bases. CDR1 is SGHTA, CDR2 FQGNSA, per germline. The J segment lost 0 bases and the V segment lost 7 bases, leaving 5 bases of the junction unmatched. The CDR3 extends over 14 amino acids. For the CDR3, the DNA is TGTGCCAGCACCGTGGACAGGATGAACACTGAAGCTTTCTTT. Its protein is CASTVDRMNTEAFF.

The chain couples TRBV5-1 to TRBJ2-2; TRBD1 or TRBD2 may be the D gene (5 bases each). The CDR3 covers 15 residues. Germline V lookup: CDR1 SGHRS, CDR2 YFSETQ. V shed 5 bases and J shed 1 base, with 12 bases lying between them. The CDR3 DNA reads as TGCGCCAGCAGATGGGGACCAGGGAACACCGGGGAGCTGTTTTTT. This codes for CASRWGPGNTGELFF. The variable domain in full, with the rest retrieved from reference TRBV5-1 and TRBJ2-2, is KAGVTQTPRYLIKTRGQQVTLSCSPISGHRSVSWYQQTPGQGLQFLFEYFSETQRNKGNFPGRFSGRQFSNSRSEMNVSTLELGDSALYLCASRWGPGNTGELFFGEGSRLTVL.